Below, 14 T cell receptor beta chains from the same sample are listed, as sequenced in a study of blood T cell repertoires in COVID-19. Sequencing used immunoSEQ multiplex PCR; TCRdb keeps in-frame clones, though not all of them. The repertoire holds around 150,000 clones, with about 77% as singletons. Sequenced material: peripheral blood. All receptors come from an elderly woman with acute or convalescent COVID-19.

The chain carries TRBV6-5 and TRBJ2-3; TRBD2 might be the D (5 bases). This CDR3 is built from 15 residues. V was pared by 6 bases and J by 5 bases, with 18 bases between. Germline CDR1 is MNHEY and CDR2 is SVGAGI. The CDR3 sequence: CASSRRAKAGDTQYF. The CDR3 DNA sequence: TGTGCCAGCAGCCGGCGGGCCAAGGCTGGAGATACGCAGTATTTT.

The V gene is TRBV19, the J gene TRBJ1-2, with D unresolved. The CDR3 totals 13 residues. The V end was cut by 6 bases, the J end by 2 bases, with 10 bases between. Per germline, CDR1 LNHDA and CDR2 SQIVND (reference sequence). The CDR3 DNA follows: TGTGCCAGTAGCCGGGATTCGAACTATGGCTACACCTTC. Translating gives CASSRDSNYGYTF. The whole variable domain, remainder taken from reference TRBV19 and TRBJ1-2, is DGGITQSPKYLFRKEGQNVTLSCEQNLNHDAMYWYRQDPGQGLRLIYYSQIVNDFQKGDIAEGYSVSREKKESFPLTVTSAQKNPTAFYLCASSRDSNYGYTFGSGTRLTVV.

The chain employs TRBV5-1 and TRBJ1-1; D perhaps matches TRBD1 (5 bases). Trimming removed 1 base at V and 2 bases at J, with 9 bases between. Germline V CDR1 and CDR2: SGHRS, YFSETQ. This CDR3 comprises 14 residues. This chain's CDR3 is CASSLNQGNTEAFF. The DNA for the CDR3 is TGCGCCAGCAGCTTGAACCAGGGCAACACTGAAGCTTTCTTT. Together with reference TRBV5-1 and TRBJ1-1, the CDR3 gives the full variable domain: KAGVTQTPRYLIKTRGQQVTLSCSPISGHRSVSWYQQTPGQGLQFLFEYFSETQRNKGNFPGRFSGRQFSNSRSEMNVSTLELGDSALYLCASSLNQGNTEAFFGQGTRLTVV.

This clone appeared once. The J gene is TRBJ1-2, the V gene TRBV19, with D possibly TRBD1 on 6 matching bases. There are 13 residues in the CDR3. The germline V and J ends were trimmed by 5 bases and 4 bases, with 11 bases remaining between them. Germline loops: CDR1 LNHDA, CDR2 SQIVND (reference sequence). The CDR3 DNA reads TGTGCCAGTAGTCTACAGGGTCCCTATGGCTACACCTTC. This codes for CASSLQGPYGYTF.

This clone appeared a few times. The chain links TRBV30 to TRBJ2-1, with D maybe TRBD2 (6 bases). There are 12 residues in the CDR3. The germline gives CDR1 GTSNPN, CDR2 SVGIG (reference sequence). V gave up 1 base and J gave up 8 bases, with 9 bases separating them. The CDR3 reads CAWSAGGDEQFF. The CDR3 coding sequence is TGTGCCTGGAGTGCCGGCGGGGATGAGCAGTTCTTC.

This clone was seen just once. DNA of the CDR3: TGTGCCAGCAGTTTAAGGGGTTACGAGCAGTACTTC. Translating it yields CASSLRGYEQYF. V is TRBV12-3 or TRBV12-4 and J is TRBJ2-7; a possible D gene is TRBD1 (5 bases). Trimming cost V 2 bases and J 4 bases, with 6 bases left between them. The CDR3 is 12 residues long.

This clone was detected a few times. This chain connects TRBV5-4 to TRBJ2-6; 8 positions match TRBD2. Trimming cost V 4 bases and J 1 base; bases outside gene matches: 1. Germline CDR1 SGHNT, CDR2 YYREEE (reference sequence). The CDR3 sequence is 15 residues long. CDR3: CASSPGGSGANVLTF. As DNA, the CDR3 is TGTGCCAGCAGCCCGGGGGGGTCTGGGGCCAACGTCCTGACTTTC.

There are a few counts of this clone. This chain links TRBV28 with TRBJ1-5, with TRBD1 matching 7 bases. CDR1 is MDHEN and CDR2 is SYDVKM in the germline V gene. This CDR3 has 15 residues. The V segment lost 5 bases and the J segment 3 bases; nucleotides outside the gene matches: 7. CDR3 DNA: TGTGCCAGCAGTCCACGGACAGGTTACAATCAGCCCCAGCATTTT. It translates to CASSPRTGYNQPQHF.

J is TRBJ2-1 and V is TRBV28, with 9 bases matching TRBD2. Trimming took 8 bases from V and 4 from J; bases not matched to a gene: 9. Germline CDR1 MDHEN, CDR2 SYDVKM. The CDR3 spans 15 residues. The CDR3 nucleotides are TGTGCCAGCCGACTCCGACTAGCGGATTACAATGAGCAGTTCTTC. This sequence encodes CASRLRLADYNEQFF.

The chain joins TRBV30 to TRBJ1-2, with 10 positions matching TRBD1. CDR3 size: 12 residues. V was clipped by 3 bases and J by 10 bases; unmatched bases: 5. CDR1 is GTSNPN and CDR2 is SVGIG in the germline V gene (reference sequence). The DNA of the CDR3 is TGTGCCTGGAGGGGGACAGGGGAGATCTACACCTTC. Protein product: CAWRGTGEIYTF.

V and J are TRBV28 and TRBJ2-7; 10 bases are a match to TRBD1. The V segment lost 6 bases and the J segment 3 bases; nucleotides outside the gene matches: 5. Germline values: CDR1 MDHEN, CDR2 SYDVKM. The length of the CDR3 is 14 residues. The CDR3 sequence is CASSIGQGVYEQYF. CDR3 in DNA: TGTGCCAGCAGCATCGGACAGGGGGTCTACGAGCAGTACTTC.

This clone has only one observation. The J gene is TRBJ2-1, the V gene TRBV5-1, with 14 nucleotides matching TRBD2. The J segment lost 6 bases and the V segment lost 3 bases, leaving 5 bases of the junction unmatched. Germline V gene sequence: CDR1 SGHRS, CDR2 YFSETQ. The CDR3 has 16 amino acids. In DNA form, the CDR3 reads TGCGCCAGCAGCTGGGGACTAGCGGGAGTTGGCAATGAGCAGTTCTTC. Translated, it gives CASSWGLAGVGNEQFF.

This chain joins TRBV6-5 and TRBJ2-3, with D perhaps TRBD1 (8 bases). V dropped 4 bases and J dropped 7 bases, with 15 bases sitting between them. Germline V lookup: CDR1 MNHEY, CDR2 SVGAGI. CDR3 size: 14 residues. CDR3 coding DNA: TGTGCCAGCAGTTTCGACAGGGGAGGGAATACGCAGTATTTT. As protein: CASSFDRGGNTQYF.

The chain carries TRBV7-8 and TRBJ2-2, with 7 bases identical to TRBD2. The CDR3 has 15 residues. Per the germline V gene, CDR1 is SGHVS and CDR2 is FQNEAQ. Trimming took 1 base from V and 4 from J; bases not matched to a gene: 3. The CDR3 sequence is CASSLVASGTGELFF. As DNA, the CDR3 is TGTGCCAGCAGCTTAGTAGCTAGCGGCACCGGGGAGCTGTTTTTT.